This record looks at one T cell receptor (beta chain) sequence and its context. Its specificity is not known. Sequencing used immunoSEQ multiplex PCR; TCRdb keeps in-frame clones, though not all of them. This table holds about 58,000 clones, 70% to 85% found once. The data were obtained in a study of OX40 agonist ivuxolimab in advanced cancers. Study-wide context: Each dose-escalation patient presented with hepatocellular carcinoma, melanoma, renal cell or head and neck cancer.

J lost 8 bases, V lost 0 bases, and 7 bases had no gene match. There are 16 residues in the CDR3. Germline V CDR1 and CDR2: LGHNA, YNFKEQ. General observations from the study: Among the lowest peripheral clonal expansion occurred in 0.1-3.0 mg/kg partial responders. CD4+ and CD8+ blood T cells expanded clonally by week 6 at 0.1 to 3.0 mg/kg. Some nonresponders likewise displayed low normalized T-cell clonal expansion.

This sequence originates from an adult with an advanced solid tumor such as melanoma, head and neck, liver or kidney cancer. This chain links TRBV4-2 with TRBJ2-1, with 10 bases matching TRBD2. The sample here was CD4+ or CD8+ T cells sorted from blood, taken in a trial of the OX40 agonist ivuxolimab. The CDR3 loop reads CASSQDSGGAGDEQFF. In DNA form, the CDR3 reads TGTGCCAGCAGCCAAGACAGCGGGGGGGCCGGTGATGAGCAGTTCTTC.